This section outlines one T cell receptor beta chain sequence together with its context. The antigen is not known. TCR sequencing used cDNA made by reverse transcription of extracted RNA. Only in-frame clones appear in the TCRdb table, and some are missing; sequencing was by immunoSEQ multiplex PCR. The table includes more than 95,000 clones, roughly 41% detected once. Trimming took 3 bases from V and 2 from J; bases not matched to a gene: 5. The CDR3 consists of 15 residues. Germline V lookup: CDR1 SGDLS, CDR2 YYNGEE. This specimen comes from a study of CD8+ T cells in alopecia areata. Study findings and constraints: Among the cells sequenced in scalp samples are also the resident alphabeta T cells of normal skin.

Sorting separated CD4+ and CD8+ T cells out of PBMCs. The material sequenced was CD4+ T cells sorted from blood. The chain has TRBV9 and TRBJ1-2; 9 bases align to TRBD1. The receptor comes from a human donor with alopecia areata. CDR3 region: CASSARGQGNYGYTF. CDR3 nucleotides: TGTGCCAGCAGCGCCCGGGGACAGGGAAACTATGGCTACACCTTC.